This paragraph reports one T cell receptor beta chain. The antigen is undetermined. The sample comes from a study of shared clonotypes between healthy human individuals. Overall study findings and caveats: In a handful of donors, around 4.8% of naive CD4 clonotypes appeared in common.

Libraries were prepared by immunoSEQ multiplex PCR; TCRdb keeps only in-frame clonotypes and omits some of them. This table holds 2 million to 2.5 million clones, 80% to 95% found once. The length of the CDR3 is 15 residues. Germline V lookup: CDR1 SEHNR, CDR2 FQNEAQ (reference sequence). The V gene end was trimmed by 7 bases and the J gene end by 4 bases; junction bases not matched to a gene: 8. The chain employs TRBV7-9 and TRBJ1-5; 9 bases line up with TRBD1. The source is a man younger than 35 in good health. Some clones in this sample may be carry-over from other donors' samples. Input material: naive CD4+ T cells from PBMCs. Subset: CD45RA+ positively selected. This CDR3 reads CASNSGQGLNQPQHF. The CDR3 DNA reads TGTGCCAGCAATTCGGGACAGGGACTAAATCAGCCCCAGCATTTT.